This T cell receptor (beta chain) derives from a study of blood T cell repertoires in COVID-19. The CDR3 consists of 13 residues. Between the trimmed V and J ends, which lost 8 bases and 4 bases, there was a span of 12 bases. Germline V lookup: CDR1 SNHLY, CDR2 FYNNEI. Sequencing was performed with immunoSEQ multiplex PCR; in TCRdb, only in-frame clones are kept and a portion is missing. The data contain a few hundred thousand clones, around 92% of them seen just once; the ten biggest clones take up less than 3.5%. The chain uses TRBV2 and TRBJ1-3; D perhaps matches TRBD1 (5 bases). Material: PBMCs or T cells enriched from blood (not recorded which). This clonotype was obtained from a woman between 50 and 59 years old who had been exposed to COVID-19. CDR3 in DNA: TGTGCCAGCGGAGGGGTGCCCGGAAACACCATATATTTT. Its protein product is CASGGVPGNTIYF.